These 4 T cell receptor beta chains were all obtained from the same sample, sequenced in a study of T cell changes during pregnancy in multiple sclerosis. Some clones are missing from TCRdb's copy, which holds only in-frame ones; the method was immunoSEQ multiplex PCR. The sample has fewer than 60,000 clones; approximately 91% are singletons. Sequencing was performed on peripheral blood, taken after pregnancy. The receptors originated from a female donor in good health, enrolled as a control in a pregnancy study.

This rearrangement joins TRBV6-6 to TRBJ2-1; 11 bases are a match to TRBD2. J lost 6 bases, V lost 6 bases, and 7 bases had no gene match. The CDR3 totals 15 residues. The germline gives CDR1 MNHNY, CDR2 SVGAGI (reference sequence). CDR3 amino acids: CASSLGTSGRNEQFF. CDR3 DNA sequence: TGTGCCAGCAGCCTTGGGACTAGCGGACGCAATGAGCAGTTCTTC.

The chain has TRBV6-5 and TRBJ2-1; 9 bases match TRBD2. The CDR3 has 15 amino acids. CDR1 is MNHEY, CDR2 SVGAGI, per germline. V gave up 2 bases and J gave up 8 bases; unmatched junction bases: 7. The CDR3 coding sequence is TGTGCCAGCAGTTACGGGGTAGCGGGAGTGGATGAGCAGTTCTTC. The encoded protein is CASSYGVAGVDEQFF.

This clone was detected only once. The V and J genes are TRBV2 and TRBJ1-6; D might be TRBD1 (5 bases). The CDR3 runs to 15 residues. V was shortened by 1 base and J by 9 bases, with 13 bases between the two germline ends. Germline-derived CDR1 and CDR2 are SNHLY and FYNNEI. As DNA, the CDR3 is TGTGCCAGCAGTGAAGAGGGACTAGGACCTTCACCCCTCCACTTT. The encoded protein is CASSEEGLGPSPLHF.

V gene TRBV15 combines with J gene TRBJ1-4, with TRBD1 matching 8 bases. The germline V gene encodes CDR1 LNHNV and CDR2 YYDKDF (reference sequence). V shed 5 bases and J 8 bases; nucleotides not matched to a gene: 7. This CDR3 is 14 amino acids long. The CDR3 nucleotides read TGTGCCACCAGCCGGACAGGGCTCGACGAAAAACTGTTTTTT. It encodes CATSRTGLDEKLFF.